This T cell receptor beta chain was recovered during a study of T cell responses to AZD1222 COVID-19 vaccine. Findings and caveats of the study: Two AZD1222 administrations were followed by greater Spike-specific TCR breadth and depth. Most donors were white British, females outnumbered males, and clonal diversity was possibly underestimated.

The CDR3 sequence is 16 residues long. V shed 1 base, J shed 3 bases, and the junction held 5 bases outside the gene matches. With regard to this clone: Its antigen remains unidentified.

Generated by immunoSEQ multiplex PCR, the TCRdb table keeps only in-frame clones and is missing some. The sample has 100,000 or so clones; 75% to 90% are singletons. This chain connects TRBV6-7 to TRBJ1-1; the match to TRBD1 covers 10 bases. TRBV6-7 is an ORF; its function is uncertain. The input for sequencing was peripheral blood, taken 28 days after the second AZD1222 dose. This TCR was sampled from an adult who received the AZD1222 COVID-19 vaccine. The CDR3: CASSYFRDRGDTEAFF. CDR3 coding DNA: TGTGCCAGCAGTTACTTCCGGGACAGGGGAGACACTGAAGCTTTCTTT.